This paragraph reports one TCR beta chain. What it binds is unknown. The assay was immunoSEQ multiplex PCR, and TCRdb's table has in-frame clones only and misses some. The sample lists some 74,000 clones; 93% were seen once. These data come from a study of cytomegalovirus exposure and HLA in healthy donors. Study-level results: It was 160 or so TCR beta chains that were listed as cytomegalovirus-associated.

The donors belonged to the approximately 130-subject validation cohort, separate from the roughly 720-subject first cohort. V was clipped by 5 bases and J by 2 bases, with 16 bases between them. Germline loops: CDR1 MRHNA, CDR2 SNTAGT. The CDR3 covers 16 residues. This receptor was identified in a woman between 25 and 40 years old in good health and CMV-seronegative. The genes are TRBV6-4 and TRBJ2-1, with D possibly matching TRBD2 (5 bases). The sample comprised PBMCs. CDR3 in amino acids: CASSPSQAAPYNEQFF. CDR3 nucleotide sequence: TGTGCCAGCAGTCCGAGCCAAGCGGCACCCTACAATGAGCAGTTCTTC.